The 13 T cell receptor beta chains given below trace back to one sample, sequenced in a study of cytomegalovirus exposure and HLA in healthy donors. Both 60 Vbeta primers and 13 Jbeta primers went into the PCR. Profiling relied on immunoSEQ multiplex PCR, and the TCRdb table lists in-frame clones only, not all of them. Of roughly 160,000 clones listed, approximately 77% were seen once; the top ten hold around 2.5%. The sequencing sample was made of PBMCs. The receptors were sampled from a female donor in good health and CMV-seronegative.

The V and J genes are TRBV19 and TRBJ1-1; D is undetermined. The CDR3 has 13 amino acids. Between the trimmed V and J ends, which lost 4 bases and 3 bases, there was a span of 9 bases. Looked up from germline, CDR1 is LNHDA and CDR2 is SQIVND (reference sequence). The CDR3 here is CASSNRRDTEAFF. For the CDR3, the DNA is TGTGCCAGTAGTAACCGAAGAGACACTGAAGCTTTCTTT.

V and J are TRBV4-1 and TRBJ2-1; the match to TRBD2 covers 10 bases. Germline trimming cut 0 bases from V and 2 bases from J; bases unmatched to any gene: 7. Germline V lookup: CDR1 MGHRA, CDR2 YSYEKL. CDR3 length equals 18 residues. The CDR3 loop is CASSQDRSSGSPYNEQFF. CDR3 coding DNA: TGCGCCAGCAGCCAAGATAGGTCTAGCGGGAGTCCCTACAATGAGCAGTTCTTC.

V and J are TRBV6-6 and TRBJ1-6; TRBD1 matches 8 bases. Germline V CDR1 and CDR2: MNHNY, SVGAGI (reference sequence). The CDR3 extends over 15 amino acids. The V gene end was trimmed by 5 bases and the J gene end by 6 bases; junction bases not matched to a gene: 6. CDR3 bases: TGTGCCAGCAGTGATGCGGGACAGGTTAATTCACCCCTCCACTTT. Protein sequence: CASSDAGQVNSPLHF.

The chain couples TRBV27 to TRBJ1-5; D is perhaps TRBD1 (5 bases). CDR1 is MNHEY and CDR2 is SMNVEV in the germline V gene (reference sequence). The CDR3 length is 12 residues. The germline V and J ends were trimmed by 6 bases and 7 bases, with 10 bases remaining between them. CDR3 protein: CASRRGGQPQHF. The CDR3 DNA sequence: TGTGCCAGCAGAAGGGGTGGACAGCCCCAGCATTTT.

The rearrangement uses TRBV7-3 and TRBJ2-1; the match to TRBD2 covers 12 bases. The length of the CDR3 is 16 residues. V lost 5 bases, J lost 4 bases, and 6 bases stayed unmatched. Germline lookup yields CDR1 SGHTA and CDR2 FQGTGA. This CDR3 is CASSPLAGGPYNEQFF. CDR3 nucleotides: TGTGCCAGCAGCCCCCTAGCGGGGGGGCCTTACAATGAGCAGTTCTTC.

The chain carries TRBV7-2 and TRBJ1-2; 7 positions match TRBD1. V was pared by 5 bases and J by 4 bases, with 4 bases of the junction left unmatched. This CDR3 has 13 amino acids. Germline CDR1 SGHTA, CDR2 FQGNSA. For the CDR3, the DNA is TGTGCCAGCAGCAGCGACAGGGTCTATGGCTACACCTTC. It encodes CASSSDRVYGYTF.

This sequence joins TRBV11-1 and TRBJ1-3; D is unclear. Germline V lookup: CDR1 SGHAT, CDR2 FQDESV (reference sequence). The CDR3 is made up of 13 amino acids. V lost 5 bases and J lost 0, with 5 bases in between. For the CDR3, the DNA is TGTGCCAGCAGCCTAAACTCTGGAAACACCATATATTTT. Its translation: CASSLNSGNTIYF.

This chain connects TRBV6-6 to TRBJ1-5, with D tentatively TRBD1 (6 bases). Trimming stripped 8 bases from V and 8 bases from J, with 16 bases between. Per the germline V gene, CDR1 is MNHNY and CDR2 is SVGAGI (reference sequence). The CDR3 runs 13 residues. The CDR3 sequence: CASRPGGREPQHF. The CDR3 DNA sequence: TGTGCCAGCCGCCCCGGGGGGCGGGAGCCCCAGCATTTT.

This chain links TRBV5-4 with TRBJ2-7, with D uncertain. Germline loops: CDR1 SGHNT, CDR2 YYREEE (reference sequence). Trimming took off 4 bases at V and 1 base at J, with 12 bases between the two ends. The CDR3 totals 14 residues. CDR3 sequence reads: CASSPSATSYEQYF. In nucleotides, the CDR3 is TGTGCCAGCAGCCCCTCGGCGACATCCTACGAGCAGTACTTC.

The chain links TRBV7-2 to TRBJ2-3; TRBD2 matches at 11 bases. J was trimmed by 0 bases and V by 3 bases; bases with no gene match: 11. The germline V gene has CDR1 SGHTA and CDR2 FQGNSA. The CDR3 is made up of 19 amino acids. CDR3 coding DNA: TGTGCCAGCAGCTTGACTAGCGGGGCGAGGCCTTCTAGCACAGATACGCAGTATTTT. Translated: CASSLTSGARPSSTDTQYF. The variable domain in full, with the rest retrieved from reference TRBV7-2 and TRBJ2-3, is GAGVSQSPSNKVTEKGKDVELRCDPISGHTALYWYRQSLGQGLEFLIYFQGNSAPDKSGLPSDRFSAERTGGSVSTLTIQRTQQEDSAVYLCASSLTSGARPSSTDTQYFGPGTRLTVL.

This clone was found a few times. The rearrangement joins TRBV19 to TRBJ2-3; tentative D call: TRBD1 (6 bases). The CDR3 covers 14 residues. V lost 4 bases, J lost 1 base, and 9 bases lay in between. The germline V gene encodes CDR1 LNHDA and CDR2 SQIVND (reference sequence). Here the CDR3 DNA reads TGTGCCAGTAGTACCAGACAGGGCACAGATACGCAGTATTTT. Residues: CASSTRQGTDTQYF.

This clone was recorded a few times. The rearrangement joins TRBV5-8 to TRBJ1-1, with 7 positions matching TRBD1. The CDR3 length is 16 residues. Unmatched junction bases numbered 11, after V lost 5 bases and J lost 1 base. CDR1 is SGHTS and CDR2 is YDEGEE in the germline V gene. DNA of the CDR3: TGTGCCAGCAGGCCCCGACAGGGAATAGGGAACACTGAAGCTTTCTTT. This gives the protein CASRPRQGIGNTEAFF.

This clone was seen just once. J is TRBJ2-1 and V is TRBV2, with D unclear. This CDR3 has 12 residues. Germline V gives CDR1 SNHLY, CDR2 FYNNEI. V lost 2 bases, J lost 6 bases, and 5 bases lay in between. CDR3 sequence (DNA): TGTGCCAGCAGTGAATACGGCAATGAGCAGTTCTTC. This encodes CASSEYGNEQFF.